The rows below give T cell receptor beta chains drawn from one sample of a study of shared clonotypes between healthy human individuals. Libraries were prepared by immunoSEQ multiplex PCR; TCRdb keeps only in-frame clonotypes and omits some of them. Of about 2.1 million clones detected, roughly 95% appear once; the ten largest clones hold about 1.6%. Sequenced sample: naive CD8+ T cells from PBMCs. Every receptor here comes from a man aged 18 to 30 in good health. Some clones in this sample may be carry-over from other donors' samples. CDR3s include the opening cysteine and the closing phenylalanine or tryptophan. The order of the fields is V gene, J gene, D gene, clone size, CDR3 protein, CDR3 DNA. A D gene is named only where the DNA matches it firmly. A row's size may be missing; if present it is once, few, many or a size class.

>TRBV28|TRBJ2-7|TRBD1|NA
CASSLDRENEQYF
TGTGCCAGCAGTTTAGACAGGGAAAACGAGCAGTACTTC
>TRBV6-5|TRBJ2-7|TRBD1|NA
CASSYNFLQGRYEQYF
TGTGCCAGCAGTTACAACTTCTTACAGGGGCGGTACGAGCAGTACTTC
>TRBV5-4|TRBJ2-1|NA|NA
CASSPTGYNEQFF
TGTGCCAGCAGCCCTACGGGGTACAATGAGCAGTTCTTC
>TRBV7-9|TRBJ2-7|NA|NA
CASSLQVYEQYF
TGTGCCAGCAGCCTACAGGTCTACGAGCAGTACTTC
>TRBV6-1|TRBJ1-6|NA|NA
CASSVVRLGYSPLHF
TGTGCCAGCAGTGTGGTCCGACTGGGGTATTCACCCCTCCACTTT
>TRBV4-1|TRBJ2-3|TRBD2|NA
CASTTSGSLDTQYF
TGCGCCAGTACGACTAGCGGGAGTTTAGATACGCAGTATTTT
>TRBV7-9|TRBJ1-3|NA|NA
CASSSVGNTIYF
TGTGCCAGCAGCTCCGTAGGAAACACCATATATTTT
>TRBV7-8|TRBJ2-4|NA|once
CASSPPGASRSAKNIQYF
TGTGCCAGCAGCCCCCCTGGCGCGAGTAGGAGTGCCAAAAACATTCAGTACTTC
>TRBV5-1|TRBJ2-7|TRBD2|NA
CASSVSGGTYEQYF
TGCGCCAGCAGCGTTAGCGGGGGAACCTACGAGCAGTACTTC
>TRBV2|TRBJ1-5|NA|NA
CASSGNPGEAGIQPQHF
TGTGCCAGCAGTGGGAACCCGGGGGAAGCGGGGATTCAGCCCCAGCATTTT
>TRBV28|TRBJ2-2|TRBD2|NA
CASSPNQGLAGGWNTGELFF
TGTGCCAGCAGCCCCAACCAGGGACTAGCGGGAGGATGGAACACCGGGGAGCTGTTTTTT
>TRBV11-2|TRBJ1-2|NA|NA
CASSLSRDGPYGYTF
TGTGCCAGCAGCTTGAGCCGGGACGGTCCCTATGGCTACACCTTC
>TRBV6-6|TRBJ2-3|NA|NA
CASSYLSTSTDTQYF
TGTGCCAGCAGTTATCTGTCCACTAGCACAGATACGCAGTATTTT
>TRBV7-6|TRBJ2-1|NA|NA
CASSHVAISRDSEFNEQFF
TGTGCCAGCAGCCACGTAGCAATCAGCCGGGATTCAGAGTTCAATGAGCAGTTCTTC
>TRBV6-1|TRBJ1-5|NA|NA
CASSDPAGANRQPQHF
TGTGCCAGCAGTGACCCGGCAGGCGCGAACCGACAGCCCCAGCATTTT
>TRBV10-3|TRBJ2-1|TRBD2|NA
CAISVLSSGSFHEQFF
TGTGCCATCAGTGTCCTATCGAGCGGGAGTTTTCATGAGCAGTTCTTC
>TRBV9|TRBJ1-5|TRBD1|NA
CASSPTGAIEPQHF
TGTGCCAGCAGCCCTACAGGGGCCATAGAGCCCCAGCATTTT
>TRBV15|TRBJ2-4|TRBD2|NA
CATSRDGRVKDIQYF
TGTGCCACCAGCAGAGACGGGAGGGTGAAGGACATTCAGTACTTC